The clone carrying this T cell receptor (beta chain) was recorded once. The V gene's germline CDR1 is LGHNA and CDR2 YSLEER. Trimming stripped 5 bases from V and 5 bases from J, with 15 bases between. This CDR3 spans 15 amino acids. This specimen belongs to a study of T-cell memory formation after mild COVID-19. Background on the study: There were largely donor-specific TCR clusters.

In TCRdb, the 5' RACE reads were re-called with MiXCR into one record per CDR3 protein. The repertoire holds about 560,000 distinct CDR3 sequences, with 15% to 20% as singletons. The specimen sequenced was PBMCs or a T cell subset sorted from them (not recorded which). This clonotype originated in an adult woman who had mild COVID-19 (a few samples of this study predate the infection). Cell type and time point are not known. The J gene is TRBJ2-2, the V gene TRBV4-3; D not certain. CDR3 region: CASSFGSRGTGELFF. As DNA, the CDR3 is TGCGCCAGCAGCTTCGGATCACGCGGAACCGGGGAGCTGTTTTTT.